This TCR beta chain derives from a study of beta chain features in type 1 diabetes. Points from the study as a whole: Fewer junction insertions and more nucleotide deletions appeared in type 1 diabetes patients. In all four CD4+ subsets, TCRB CDR3 length was significantly, moderately reduced in type 1 diabetes.

Sorting that relied on CD45RO/CCR7/CD25/CD127/CD95/CD27 yielded CD4+ naive, central memory, regulatory and stem cell-like memory cells. This clone was detected only a few times. As yet, its antigen is unknown. TCRB transcripts that were expressed got sequenced, as all of the isolated RNA had been reverse transcribed. Clones were sequenced by immunoSEQ multiplex PCR, and TCRdb holds only the in-frame ones, with some missing. The profile shows almost 350,000 clones, over 7% of them singletons. V was pared by 0 bases and J by 6 bases, with 11 bases between. In germline, CDR1 is SGHDT, CDR2 YYEEEE. The CDR3 consists of 14 residues.

The sample consisted of central memory CD4+ T cells from blood. This chain links TRBV5-6 with TRBJ2-3; TRBD1 is a possible D gene (5 bases). The sequence came from a man younger than 45 with type 1 diabetes. CDR3: CASSLADSLDTQYF. Here the CDR3 DNA reads TGTGCCAGCAGCTTGGCCGACAGTTTGGATACGCAGTATTTT.